Given below is one TCR beta chain in context. The sample originates from a study of blood T cells in healthy people across ages. The CDR3 is 10 amino acids. Per the germline V gene, CDR1 is SQVTM and CDR2 is ANQGSEA. Trimming removed 4 bases at V and 9 bases at J, with 7 bases between. A second about 7 to 11 cycle PCR used barcoded and J-beta primers. TCRdb redid the calling of the 5' RACE reads with MiXCR, one entry per CDR3 protein. The profile shows just over 800,000 distinct CDR3 sequences, around two thirds of them singletons. The TCR sequence derives from a man aged 30-40 years in good health. V is TRBV29-1 and J is TRBJ2-1; D is undetermined. Specimen: blood. CDR3 region: CSVVNGEQFF. The CDR3 DNA reads TGCAGCGTTGTAAATGGTGAGCAGTTCTTC.